These 9 T cell receptor beta chains were sequenced from one sample in a study of CD8 T cells in Susac syndrome. The authors reverse transcribed roughly 0.5 to 1 ug RNA with random hexamers. Each CDR3 protein is one row after TCRdb ran MiXCR on the immunoSEQ multiplex PCR reads. The sample has hundreds of thousands of distinct CDR3 sequences; approximately 85% are singletons. Sequencing input: CD8+ T cells from PBMCs. The receptors derive from a human donor with multiple sclerosis.

The chain couples TRBV12-3 or TRBV12-4 to TRBJ2-7, with D possibly TRBD1 on 5 matching bases. The CDR3 runs 12 residues. Trimming removed 8 bases from V and 4 bases from J, with 12 bases in between. This CDR3 is CASGAGSYEQYF. The CDR3 nucleotides are TGTGCCAGCGGGGCCGGGTCTTACGAGCAGTACTTC.

The V call is TRBV4-1, the J call TRBJ2-3; 8 bases agree with TRBD2. The ends lost 0 bases at V and 4 bases at J; junction bases unmatched: 21. This CDR3 comprises 21 residues. In germline, CDR1 is MGHRA, CDR2 YSYEKL. The CDR3 DNA reads as TGCGCCAGCAGCCAAGATTTCGAAGGGATTGACGAGCGGGGGCTCCCAGATACGCAGTATTTT. Amino acid sequence: CASSQDFEGIDERGLPDTQYF.

The count of this clonotype is one. This sequence joins TRBV4-1 and TRBJ1-2; 7 nucleotides line up with TRBD1. Unmatched junction bases numbered 8, after V lost 3 bases and J lost 4 bases. The CDR3 sequence is 15 residues long. Looked up from germline, CDR1 is MGHRA and CDR2 is YSYEKL. CDR3 sequence: CASSQLGQDRYGYTF. CDR3 bases: TGCGCCAGCAGCCAGCTTGGACAGGACCGCTATGGCTACACCTTC.

The chain uses TRBV7-2 and TRBJ1-2; D gene unclear. Deletions cut 2 bases from V and 5 bases from J, with 9 bases between. This CDR3 has 13 residues. Per germline, CDR1 SGHTA and CDR2 FQGNSA. CDR3 sequence: CASSLSRSYGYTF. CDR3 nucleotide sequence: TGTGCCAGCAGCTTAAGCCGATCGTATGGCTACACCTTC.

This chain joins TRBV27 and TRBJ2-1; TRBD2 matches at 8 bases. CDR1 is MNHEY, CDR2 SMNVEV, per germline (reference sequence). The CDR3 is made up of 15 amino acids. The junction had 6 bases not matched to a gene; V was cut back by 4 bases and J by 4 bases. The CDR3 region is CASSSLAGTYNEQFF. CDR3 sequence (DNA): TGTGCCAGCAGTTCCTTAGCGGGAACTTACAATGAGCAGTTCTTC.

As regards this clonotype: Because it lacks the conserved phenylalanine or tryptophan at the end, this CDR3 is likely a read error. This sequence joins TRBV27 and TRBJ2-5, with 10 bases that match TRBD2. Germline V gene lookup returns CDR1 MNHEY and CDR2 SMNVEV (reference sequence). J was trimmed by 5 bases and V by 2 bases; bases with no gene match: 5. CDR3 length equals 15 residues. The CDR3 loop reads CASSLLAGDGETQYL. The DNA of the CDR3 is TGTGCCAGCAGTTTACTAGCGGGAGATGGGGAGACCCAGTACCTC.

The chain employs TRBV29-1 and TRBJ1-2, with 8 bases lining up with TRBD1. Germline CDR1 SQVTM, CDR2 ANQGSEA. V lost 1 base to trimming and J lost 2 bases; unmatched junction nucleotides: 9. The CDR3 is 16 residues long. CDR3 in amino acids: CSVEGSEGTGNYGYTF. CDR3 DNA: TGCAGCGTTGAAGGGTCCGAAGGGACAGGCAACTATGGCTACACCTTC.

The genes are TRBV12-3 or TRBV12-4 and TRBJ2-1, with no clear D. This CDR3 is 14 amino acids long. V dropped 10 bases and J dropped 5 bases, with 18 bases sitting between them. CDR3 sequence reads: CATAVGPWDNEQFF. The CDR3 DNA follows: TGTGCCACCGCGGTAGGTCCCTGGGACAATGAGCAGTTCTTC.

V usage is TRBV27 and J usage is TRBJ1-2; 8 nucleotides match TRBD1. Germline CDR1 reads MNHEY; CDR2 reads SMNVEV (reference sequence). The V and J ends lost 2 bases and 7 bases, in that order; junction bases with no gene match: 6. The CDR3 sequence is 14 residues long. For the CDR3, the DNA is TGTGCCAGCAGTTTACAGGGGGCGTTTCCTGGCTACACCTTC. It translates to CASSLQGAFPGYTF.